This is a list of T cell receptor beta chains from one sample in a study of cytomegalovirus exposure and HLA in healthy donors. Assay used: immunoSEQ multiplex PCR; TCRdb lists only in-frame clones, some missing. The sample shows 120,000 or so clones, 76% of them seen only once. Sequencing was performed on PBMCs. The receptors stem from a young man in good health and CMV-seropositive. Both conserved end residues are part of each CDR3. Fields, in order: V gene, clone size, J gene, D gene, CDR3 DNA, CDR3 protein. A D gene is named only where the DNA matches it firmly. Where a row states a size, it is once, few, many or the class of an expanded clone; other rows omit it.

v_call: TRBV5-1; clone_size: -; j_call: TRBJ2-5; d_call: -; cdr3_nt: TGCGCCAGCATGGGGGCGACGCAAGAGACCCAGTACTTC; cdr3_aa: CASMGATQETQYF
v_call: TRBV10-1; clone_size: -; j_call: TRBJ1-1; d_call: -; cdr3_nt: TGCGCCAGCAGTGAGTCGACTCCGGGGGAGGATGGGACTGAAGCTTTCTTT; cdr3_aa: CASSESTPGEDGTEAFF
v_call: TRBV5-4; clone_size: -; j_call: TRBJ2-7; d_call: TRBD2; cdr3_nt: TGTGCCAGCAGCCCCCCCTACGGGGGGGCCTACGAGCAGTACTTC; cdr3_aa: CASSPPYGGAYEQYF
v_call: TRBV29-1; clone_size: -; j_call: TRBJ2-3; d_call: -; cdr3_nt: TGCAGCGTTGAAGAAGGGCGGGGAGGCGCAGATACGCAGTATTTT; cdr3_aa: CSVEEGRGGADTQYF
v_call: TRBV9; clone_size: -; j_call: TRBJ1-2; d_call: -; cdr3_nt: TGTGCCAGCAGCGTAGGTGAAGTAGCTAACTATGGCTACACCTTC; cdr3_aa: CASSVGEVANYGYTF
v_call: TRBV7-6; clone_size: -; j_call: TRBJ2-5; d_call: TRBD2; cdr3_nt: TGTGCCAGTACCCCGGGACTAGCCACGAGAGTCCAGTACTTC; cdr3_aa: CASTPGLATRVQYF
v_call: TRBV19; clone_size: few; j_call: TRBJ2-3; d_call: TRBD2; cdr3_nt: TGTGCCAGTAGTATTTCGGGGGGACCCACAGATACGCAGTATTTT; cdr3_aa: CASSISGGPTDTQYF
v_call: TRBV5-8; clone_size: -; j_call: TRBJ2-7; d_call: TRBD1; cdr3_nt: TGTGCCAGCAGCTTGGGATACCGGGACAGGGCCAACGAGCAGTACTTC; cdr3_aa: CASSLGYRDRANEQYF
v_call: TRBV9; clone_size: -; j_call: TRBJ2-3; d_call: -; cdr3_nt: TGTGCCAGCAGCCTCTTGTCCACAGATACGCAGTATTTT; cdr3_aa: CASSLLSTDTQYF
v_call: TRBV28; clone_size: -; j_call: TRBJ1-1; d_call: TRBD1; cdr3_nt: TGTGCCAGCAGGAATGACAGGGGGGTTGAAGCTTTCTTT; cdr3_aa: CASRNDRGVEAFF
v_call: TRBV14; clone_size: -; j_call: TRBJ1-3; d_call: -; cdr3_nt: TGTGCCAGCAGCCGCGGGGGGACCAGCTCTGGAAACACCATATATTTT; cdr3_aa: CASSRGGTSSGNTIYF
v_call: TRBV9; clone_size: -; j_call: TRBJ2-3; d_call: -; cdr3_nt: TGTGCCAGCAGCGTAGACGGACACATCACAGATACGCAGTATTTT; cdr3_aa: CASSVDGHITDTQYF
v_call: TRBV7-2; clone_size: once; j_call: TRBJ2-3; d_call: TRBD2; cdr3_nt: TGTGCCAGCAGGGGGGGGACTAACACAGATACGCAGTATTTT; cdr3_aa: CASRGGTNTDTQYF
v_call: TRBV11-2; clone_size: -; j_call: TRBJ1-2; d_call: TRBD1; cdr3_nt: TGTGCCAGCAGCTTACAGGGGGCGATCCCCACCAAACCTGGCTACACCTTC; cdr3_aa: CASSLQGAIPTKPGYTF
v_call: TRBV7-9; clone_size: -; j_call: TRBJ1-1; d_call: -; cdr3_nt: TGTGCCAGCATCCGGGACACCAACACTGAAGCTTTCTTT; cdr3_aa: CASIRDTNTEAFF
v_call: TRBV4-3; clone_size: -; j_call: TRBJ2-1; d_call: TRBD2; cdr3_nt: TGCGCCAGCAGCCAACAGTGGGGGGGGAGCTACAATGAGCAGTTCTTC; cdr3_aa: CASSQQWGGSYNEQFF
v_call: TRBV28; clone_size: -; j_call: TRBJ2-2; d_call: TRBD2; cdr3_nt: TGTGCCAGCAGTTTAGCGGGGGGGCGGTCCACCGGGGAGCTGTTTTTT; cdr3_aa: CASSLAGGRSTGELFF
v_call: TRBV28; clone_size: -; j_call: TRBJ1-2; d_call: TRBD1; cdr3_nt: TGTGCCAGCACCACAGGGGGCGCGAACTATGGCTACACCTTC; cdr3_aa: CASTTGGANYGYTF
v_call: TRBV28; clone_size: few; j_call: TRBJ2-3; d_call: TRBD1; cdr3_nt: TGTGCCAGCAGCCAATCCGGGACAGACAGCACAGATACGCAGTATTTT; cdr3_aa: CASSQSGTDSTDTQYF
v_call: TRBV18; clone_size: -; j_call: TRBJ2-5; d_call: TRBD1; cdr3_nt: TGTGCCAGCTCACTTAACGGACAGGGGGAAGGAGAGACCCAGTACTTC; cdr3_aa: CASSLNGQGEGETQYF
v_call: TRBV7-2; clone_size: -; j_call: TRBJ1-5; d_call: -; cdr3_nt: TGTGCCAGCAGCTTACAGGGTGATCAGCCCCAGCATTTT; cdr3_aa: CASSLQGDQPQHF
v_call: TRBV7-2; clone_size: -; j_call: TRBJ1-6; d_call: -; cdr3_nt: TGTGCCAGCAGCTTAGAACCGGGACACTCCTATAATTCACCCCTCCACTTT; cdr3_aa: CASSLEPGHSYNSPLHF
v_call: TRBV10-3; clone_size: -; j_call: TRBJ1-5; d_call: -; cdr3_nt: TGTGCCATCAGTGAGTCCGACAGTTATCAGCCCCAGCATTTT; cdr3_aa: CAISESDSYQPQHF
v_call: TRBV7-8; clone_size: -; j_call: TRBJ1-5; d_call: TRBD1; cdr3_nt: TGTGCCGGCAGCTGGGGACAGGGGGCTGGAAGCAATCAGCCCCAGCATTTT; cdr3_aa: CAGSWGQGAGSNQPQHF
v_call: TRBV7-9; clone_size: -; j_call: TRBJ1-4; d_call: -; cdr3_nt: TGTGCCAGCAGCTTCCTAGGGGGTAGGACTAATGAAAAACTGTTTTTT; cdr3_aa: CASSFLGGRTNEKLFF
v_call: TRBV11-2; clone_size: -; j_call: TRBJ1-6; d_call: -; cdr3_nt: TGTGCCAGCAGCTTAGATGGTAGCTCCTATAATTCACCCCTCCACTTT; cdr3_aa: CASSLDGSSYNSPLHF
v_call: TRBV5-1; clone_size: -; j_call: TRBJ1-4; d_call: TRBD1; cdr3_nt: TGCGCCAGCAGTCCAGGGGGGGAAAAACTGTTTTTT; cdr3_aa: CASSPGGEKLFF
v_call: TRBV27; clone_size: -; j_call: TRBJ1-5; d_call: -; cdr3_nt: TGTGCCAGCAGTTTATCAGCGGCAGCATCTAATCAGCCCCAGCATTTT; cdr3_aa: CASSLSAAASNQPQHF
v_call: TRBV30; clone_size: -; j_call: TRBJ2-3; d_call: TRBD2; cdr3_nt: TGTGCCTGGAGTACCGGACTAGCGGGGAGCACAGATACGCAGTATTTT; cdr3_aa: CAWSTGLAGSTDTQYF
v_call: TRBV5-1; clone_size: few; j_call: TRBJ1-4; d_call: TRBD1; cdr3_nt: TGCGCCAGCAGCTCCGGACAGGGGGAATTTGAAAAACTGTTTTTT; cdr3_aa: CASSSGQGEFEKLFF
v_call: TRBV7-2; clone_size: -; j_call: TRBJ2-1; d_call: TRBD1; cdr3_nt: TGTGCCAGCAGCTCCACGGGACAGCGGTCCTACAATGAGCAGTTCTTC; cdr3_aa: CASSSTGQRSYNEQFF
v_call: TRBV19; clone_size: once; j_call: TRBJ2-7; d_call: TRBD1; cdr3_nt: TGTGCCAGTAGTATCACCGGGACAGGCACATCCGAGCAGTACTTC; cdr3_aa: CASSITGTGTSEQYF
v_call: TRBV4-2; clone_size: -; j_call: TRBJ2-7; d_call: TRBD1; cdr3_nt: TGTGCCAGCAGCCAAGTAGGGGGCCAGGTAACCTACGAGCAGTACTTC; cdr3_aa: CASSQVGGQVTYEQYF
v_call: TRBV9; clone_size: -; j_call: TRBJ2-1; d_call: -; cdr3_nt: TGTGCCAGCAGCGCCGCAGGGGTGATGATCAATGAGCAGTTCTTC; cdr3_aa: CASSAAGVMINEQFF
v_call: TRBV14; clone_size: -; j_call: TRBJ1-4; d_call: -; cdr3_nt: TGTGCCAGCAGCCAAGATGCGAAGGGGTCTAATGAAAAACTGTTTTTT; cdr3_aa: CASSQDAKGSNEKLFF
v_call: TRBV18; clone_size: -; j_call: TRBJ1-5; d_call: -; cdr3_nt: TGTGCCAGCTCACCGGCAGGGGCAAGAGATCAGCCCCAGCATTTT; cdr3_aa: CASSPAGARDQPQHF
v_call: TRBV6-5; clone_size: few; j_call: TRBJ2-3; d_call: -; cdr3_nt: TGTGCCATCCGCGCAGGGCATAGCACAGATACGCAGTATTTT; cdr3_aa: CAIRAGHSTDTQYF
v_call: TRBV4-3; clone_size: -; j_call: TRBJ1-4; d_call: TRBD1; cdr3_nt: TGCGCCAGCAGCCAAGTATTTGGGACAGGGAATGAAAAACTGTTTTTT; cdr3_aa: CASSQVFGTGNEKLFF
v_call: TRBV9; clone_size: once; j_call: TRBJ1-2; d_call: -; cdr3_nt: TGTGCCAGCAGCGTAGGGTTAGGGAGCCCTAACTATGGCTACACCTTC; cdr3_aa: CASSVGLGSPNYGYTF
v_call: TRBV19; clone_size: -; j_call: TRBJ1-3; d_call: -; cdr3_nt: TGTGCCAGTAGTATGTTCCCAGGGGCTGGAAACACCATATATTTT; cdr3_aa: CASSMFPGAGNTIYF